This TCR beta chain is from a study of blood T cell repertoires in COVID-19. Study-wide background: Sites in the United States, Italy and Spain provided acute and convalescent COVID-19 samples. Sources were T cells, B-cell-depleted T cells, or PBMCs; the material itself was cDNA or gDNA.

Participant ages covered roughly 18 to 89 years across 20 to 25 US areas. Participants were placed into cohorts based on the clinical history they reported. The method was immunoSEQ multiplex PCR; TCRdb's version includes in-frame clones alone and lacks a portion of them. The repertoire consists of roughly 150,000 clones, with about four fifths occurring once and the leading ten covering approximately 3%. V lost 6 bases to trimming and J lost 0 bases, with 15 bases between them. The CDR3 spans 16 residues. From germline, CDR1 is SNHLY and CDR2 FYNNEI. The genes are TRBV2 and TRBJ1-5; TRBD1 is a possible D gene (6 bases). The TCR originated in a woman aged 55-69 years who had recovered from COVID-19. The sample consisted of PBMCs or T cells enriched from blood (not recorded which). In nucleotides, the CDR3 is TGTGCCAGCAGAGCTAGGGGGGGTAATAGCAATCAGCCCCAGCATTTT. Protein product: CASRARGGNSNQPQHF.